The next 28 T cell receptor beta chains were all read from a single sample in a study of identical twins. MiXCR was run by TCRdb on the 5' RACE reads, yielding one entry per CDR3 protein. The repertoire has under 300,000 distinct CDR3 sequences, over 11% of them found once; the top ten carry 8.8%. Sequencing used memory (CD45RO+) T cells sorted from blood. The receptor set was obtained from a woman aged 18-29 years in good health.

This clonotype was recorded a few times. This chain links TRBV20-1 with TRBJ2-5; D remains unclear. In germline, CDR1 is DFQATT, CDR2 SNEGSKA (reference sequence). Trimming removed 0 bases from V and 0 bases from J, with 14 bases in between. CDR3 size: 16 residues. The CDR3 reads CSARDLLILYQETQYF. The CDR3 bases are TGCAGTGCTAGAGATCTTCTAATTCTATACCAAGAGACCCAGTACTTC.

This clonotype has only a few counts. The V gene is TRBV7-9, the J gene TRBJ2-7; a weak D match, TRBD1 (6 bases). Germline values: CDR1 SEHNR, CDR2 FQNEAQ (reference sequence). The length of the CDR3 is 14 residues. Trimming cost V 5 bases and J 0 bases, with 11 bases left between them. The CDR3 coding sequence is TGTGCCAGCAGCCAAACAGGGAGCTCCTACGAGCAGTACTTC. This gives the protein CASSQTGSSYEQYF.

This clonotype was observed a handful of times. J is TRBJ1-2 and V is TRBV12-3 or TRBV12-4, with D possibly being TRBD1 (6 bases). The CDR3 sequence is 14 residues long. V lost 7 bases, J lost 2 bases, and 14 bases lay in between. DNA for the CDR3: TGTGCCAGCAAAGGACAGATCCTAAACTATGGCTACACCTTC. Its protein product is CASKGQILNYGYTF.

This clonotype has just a few counts. The chain joins TRBV5-1 to TRBJ1-2, with 10 nucleotides matching TRBD1. The V and J ends lost 3 bases and 0 bases, in that order; junction bases with no gene match: 2. The germline V gene has CDR1 SGHRS and CDR2 YFSETQ. The CDR3 has 15 residues. Here the CDR3 DNA reads TGCGCCAGCAGCTCCGGACAGGGGGCTAACTATGGCTACACCTTC. Protein sequence: CASSSGQGANYGYTF.

The chain joins TRBV5-1 to TRBJ2-1, with D perhaps TRBD2 (6 bases). This CDR3 spans 16 amino acids. The ends were cut back, 0 bases at V and 8 bases at J, with 18 bases in the middle. CDR1 and CDR2 (germline): SGHRS, YFSETQ. CDR3 residues: CASSLGASGWLDEQFF. The DNA for the CDR3 is TGCGCCAGCAGCTTGGGAGCCAGCGGGTGGCTTGATGAGCAGTTCTTC.

This clonotype was counted ten times or more. J is TRBJ2-7 and V is TRBV7-2; D call uncertain. This CDR3 is 12 amino acids long. The germline V gene has CDR1 SGHTA and CDR2 FQGNSA. The germline V and J ends were trimmed by 3 bases and 3 bases, with 6 bases remaining between them. The CDR3 sequence: CASSLRIYEQYF. The CDR3 DNA sequence: TGTGCCAGCAGCTTGCGAATCTACGAGCAGTACTTC. The full variable domain, its missing parts supplied by reference TRBV7-2 and TRBJ2-7, is GAGVSQSPSNKVTEKGKDVELRCDPISGHTALYWYRQSLGQGLEFLIYFQGNSAPDKSGLPSDRFSAERTGGSVSTLTIQRTQQEDSAVYLCASSLRIYEQYFGPGTRLTVT.

This chain joins TRBV6-6 and TRBJ2-7; TRBD2 is a possible D gene (5 bases). Per germline, CDR1 MNHNY and CDR2 SVGAGI (reference sequence). The CDR3 runs to 13 residues. Trimming took off 0 bases at V and 10 bases at J, with 13 bases between the two ends. As DNA, the CDR3 is TGTGCCAGCAGTTACTCGTGGACTGCAGAACAGTACTTC. It is translated as CASSYSWTAEQYF.

This clonotype appeared a few times. The junction departs from the called germline gene at one end, perhaps through a read error. V and J are TRBV20-1 and TRBJ2-7; D may be TRBD1 (7 bases). CDR1 and CDR2 (germline): DFQATT, SNEGSKA (reference sequence). This CDR3 spans 13 amino acids. The CDR3 sequence: CSARGGGVYEQYF. The CDR3 region has the DNA TGCAGTGCCAGAGGAGGGGGCGTCTACGAGCAGTACTTC.

J is TRBJ1-2 and V is TRBV4-3; D is perhaps TRBD1 (6 bases). The CDR3 consists of 14 residues. Trimming pared 1 base from V and 7 bases from J, leaving 13 bases between. In germline, CDR1 is LGHNA, CDR2 YSLEER. The CDR3 region is CASSQGYREGGYTF. For the CDR3, the DNA is TGCGCCAGCAGCCAAGGGTACAGGGAAGGTGGCTACACCTTC.

For the CDR3, the DNA is TGCAGTGCTAGCCGGAGGGGGAACACTGAAGCTTTCTTT. This encodes CSASRRGNTEAFF. This sequence joins TRBV20-1 and TRBJ1-1; D is possibly TRBD1 (5 bases). CDR3 length: 13 residues. V lost 3 bases, J lost 1 base, and 9 bases lay in between. CDR1 and CDR2 from the germline V gene are DFQATT and SNEGSKA (reference sequence).

This rearrangement joins TRBV20-1 to TRBJ1-1; D possibly corresponds to TRBD1 (5 bases). V lost 3 bases to trimming and J lost 0 bases, with 8 bases between them. The V gene's germline CDR1 is DFQATT and CDR2 SNEGSKA (reference sequence). The length of the CDR3 is 13 residues. CDR3 bases: TGCAGTGCTAGGGACAACCTGAACACTGAAGCTTTCTTT. This gives the protein CSARDNLNTEAFF.

This clonotype was counted only a few times. The rearrangement uses TRBV29-1 and TRBJ2-7; D ambiguous. Trimming cost V 3 bases and J 3 bases, with 6 bases left between them. The CDR3 spans 11 residues. Germline CDR1 SQVTM, CDR2 ANQGSEA. Here the CDR3 reads CSVEGRYEQYF. In DNA form, the CDR3 reads TGCAGCGTTGAGGGCCGCTACGAGCAGTACTTC.

The genes are TRBV6-6 and TRBJ2-1, with D hard to call. Trimming shortened V by 4 bases and J by 8 bases, and 12 bases separated the two germline ends. The CDR3 consists of 13 residues. Germline assignment: CDR1 MNHNY and CDR2 SVGAGI (reference sequence). CDR3 region: CASSWPGVYEQFF. CDR3 DNA sequence: TGTGCCAGCAGTTGGCCTGGGGTTTATGAGCAGTTCTTC.

This CDR3 reads CAISESRNEQYF. The CDR3 DNA reads TGTGCCATCAGTGAGTCCCGGAACGAGCAGTACTTC. The rearrangement joins TRBV10-3 to TRBJ2-7; no clear D. V was shortened by 0 bases and J by 5 bases, with 5 bases between the two germline ends. The CDR3 sequence is 12 residues long. Germline V gene data show CDR1 as ENHRY and CDR2 as SYGVKD.

This chain connects TRBV10-3 to TRBJ2-6, with TRBD1 matching 8 bases. There are 16 residues in the CDR3. The ends lost 4 bases at V and 2 bases at J; junction bases unmatched: 4. The germline CDR1 and CDR2 sequences are ENHRY and SYGVKD. The CDR3 reads CAISGRTGTGANVLTF. CDR3 DNA: TGTGCCATCAGTGGCCGGACAGGGACTGGGGCCAACGTCCTGACTTTC.

This clonotype was counted between two and nine times. This chain connects TRBV7-8 to TRBJ2-3; D tentatively fits TRBD1 or TRBD2 (5 bases each). CDR3 length: 12 amino acids. The germline gives CDR1 SGHVS, CDR2 FQNEAQ. Trimming took off 3 bases at V and 9 bases at J, with 10 bases between the two ends. DNA of the CDR3: TGTGCCAGCAGCTTCTTAGAGGGGACGCAGTATTTT. Translating it yields CASSFLEGTQYF.

The genes are TRBV27 and TRBJ2-3; no clear D gene. CDR1 and CDR2 (germline): MNHEY, SMNVEV (reference sequence). Deletions cut 8 bases from V and 1 base from J, with 10 bases between. The CDR3 totals 13 residues. The CDR3 here is CASAQDRTDTQYF. The CDR3 nucleotides are TGTGCCAGCGCCCAGGACCGCACAGATACGCAGTATTTT.

The genes are TRBV7-2 and TRBJ2-1; 8 positions match TRBD2. Germline CDR1 is SGHTA and CDR2 is FQGNSA. The CDR3 covers 12 residues. V lost 3 bases, J lost 11 bases, and 3 bases stayed unmatched. CDR3 DNA sequence: TGTGCCAGCAGCTTCCAGCGGGAGAAGCAGTTCTTC. Protein: CASSFQREKQFF. Combining the CDR3 with reference TRBV7-2 and TRBJ2-1 gives the whole variable domain GAGVSQSPSNKVTEKGKDVELRCDPISGHTALYWYRQSLGQGLEFLIYFQGNSAPDKSGLPSDRFSAERTGGSVSTLTIQRTQQEDSAVYLCASSFQREKQFFGPGTRLTVL.

This clonotype was seen only a few times. The chain recombines TRBV20-1 with TRBJ2-3; D is possibly TRBD1 (5 bases). The germline V gene has CDR1 DFQATT and CDR2 SNEGSKA (reference sequence). The CDR3 totals 15 residues. V was cut by 6 bases and J by 1 base, with 17 bases left in between. CDR3 in DNA: TGCAGTGCCCCGACTTTAGGACAAGGCACAGATACGCAGTATTTT. Protein product: CSAPTLGQGTDTQYF.

This clonotype was counted between two and nine times. The V and J genes are TRBV7-9 and TRBJ2-5, with 11 bases that match TRBD1. With 5 bases clipped from V and 3 bases from J, the junction kept 2 bases outside the gene matches. The CDR3 is 14 amino acids. The germline gives CDR1 SEHNR, CDR2 FQNEAQ (reference sequence). The CDR3 DNA reads TGTGCCAGCAGCCGGGGACAGGGGGAAGAGACCCAGTACTTC. Translated: CASSRGQGEETQYF.

V usage is TRBV12-3 or TRBV12-4 and J usage is TRBJ2-1; tentative D call: TRBD1 (6 bases). The CDR3 totals 13 residues. V was trimmed by 7 bases and J by 9 bases, leaving 16 bases between them. The CDR3 spells CASTWGRLGEQFF. DNA for the CDR3: TGTGCCAGCACCTGGGGGCGGCTGGGTGAGCAGTTCTTC.

This chain joins TRBV20-1 and TRBJ1-2; 8 nucleotides align to TRBD1. The germline V gene has CDR1 DFQATT and CDR2 SNEGSKA (reference sequence). The CDR3 spans 13 residues. V shed 6 bases and J 7 bases; nucleotides not matched to a gene: 10. The CDR3 reads CSAQRAGGSGYTF. The CDR3, as DNA: TGCAGTGCCCAAAGGGCAGGGGGCTCTGGCTACACCTTC.

The chain recombines TRBV3-1 with TRBJ2-1, with 16 bases aligning to TRBD2. V gave up 4 bases and J gave up 4 bases; unmatched junction bases: 16. Germline V lookup: CDR1 LGHDT, CDR2 YNNKEL (reference sequence). The CDR3 is 21 residues long. The CDR3 nucleotides are TGTGCCAGCAGCCCGGATCCTAACCCGGGACTAGCGGGAGGGGGGTACAATGAGCAGTTCTTC. The encoded protein is CASSPDPNPGLAGGGYNEQFF.

The chain joins TRBV25-1 to TRBJ2-7; D uncertain. Germline CDR1 MGHDK, CDR2 SYGVNS. The CDR3 loop spans 11 amino acids. V was pared by 11 bases and J by 5 bases, with 13 bases between. Here the CDR3 reads CASTAFDEQYF. CDR3 nucleotides: TGTGCCTCCACAGCGTTCGACGAGCAGTACTTC.

Only a few counts were recorded for this clonotype. The chain carries TRBV6-5 and TRBJ1-2; D is uncertain. The CDR3 runs 12 residues. Per germline, CDR1 MNHEY and CDR2 SVGAGI. The ends were cut back, 3 bases at V and 6 bases at J, with 8 bases in the middle. The CDR3 region has the DNA TGTGCCAGCAGTTATACGGGAGATGGCTACACCTTC. This gives the protein CASSYTGDGYTF.

This chain uses TRBV6-5 with TRBJ2-4; unclear D gene. Germline-derived CDR1 and CDR2 are MNHEY and SVGAGI. The CDR3 is made up of 14 amino acids. V gave up 0 bases and J gave up 5 bases, with 8 bases separating them. The CDR3 nucleotides are TGTGCCAGCAGTTACTCTTTCCAGGAAAACATTCAGTACTTC. As protein: CASSYSFQENIQYF.

This clonotype was recorded a few times. This sequence joins TRBV19 and TRBJ2-1; no clear D gene. V lost 6 bases and J 0 bases, leaving 3 bases between the germline ends. CDR1 is LNHDA and CDR2 is SQIVND in the germline V gene (reference sequence). There are 12 residues in the CDR3. CDR3 in DNA: TGTGCCAGTAGGGGCTCCTACAATGAGCAGTTCTTC. Its translation is CASRGSYNEQFF.

This clonotype was found a few times. This rearrangement joins TRBV15 to TRBJ2-3; possible D gene TRBD2, 5 bases. The CDR3 is made up of 15 amino acids. The ends were cut back, 1 base at V and 0 bases at J, with 8 bases in the middle. Germline loops: CDR1 LNHNV, CDR2 YYDKDF (reference sequence). CDR3 DNA: TGTGCCACCAGCAGAGGGGAGCGCAGCACAGATACGCAGTATTTT. Translation: CATSRGERSTDTQYF.